This TCR beta chain stems from a study of blood T cell repertoires in COVID-19. Study summary: PBMCs, B-cell-depleted T cells, or T cells were the source of the cDNA or gDNA that made up the material.

Germline CDR1 reads MNHEY; CDR2 reads SMNVEV (reference sequence). The V segment lost 8 bases and the J segment 3 bases; nucleotides outside the gene matches: 14. There are 16 residues in the CDR3. Original processing notes: Reference gene primer amplification gave estimated nucleated cell counts. The protocol was immunoSEQ multiplex PCR, while the TCRdb copy is restricted to in-frame clones and leaves out a portion. V and J calls and clone size are those listed in that table; D and trimming were worked out from the DNA. The table includes roughly 200,000 clones, 88% detected once. This sequence joins TRBV27 and TRBJ2-7; 9 nucleotides agree with TRBD1. Material for sequencing was peripheral blood. The receptor comes from a man in his sixties or seventies with acute or convalescent COVID-19. The CDR3 DNA is TGTGCCAGCCGTCCCGGGACAGGGTTTGCCAACTACGAGCAGTACTTC. This sequence encodes CASRPGTGFANYEQYF.